The 6 T cell receptor beta chains below all came from one sample that was sequenced in a study of T cells after yellow fever vaccination. One entry per CDR3 protein results from TCRdb running MiXCR on the 5' RACE reads. The sample contains a few hundred thousand distinct CDR3 sequences, under 15% of which appear only once. Here the sequenced sample was CD4+ T cells sorted from PBMCs, taken 15 days after the yellow fever booster vaccination. These receptors all stem from a man aged 18 to 35 who received the YFV17D yellow fever vaccine.

The J gene is TRBJ1-6, the V gene TRBV5-4; weak D call: TRBD1 (5 bases). Germline CDR1 reads SGHNT; CDR2 reads YYREEE (reference sequence). The CDR3 loop spans 16 amino acids. V dropped 4 bases and J dropped 0 bases, with 11 bases sitting between them. The CDR3 protein is CASSQDGASYNSPLHF. CDR3 nucleotide sequence: TGTGCCAGCAGCCAGGACGGGGCCTCCTATAATTCACCCCTCCACTTT.

This clonotype was seen ten or more times. The J gene is TRBJ2-3, the V gene TRBV5-1; tentatively, D is TRBD2 (6 bases). V gave up 1 base and J gave up 1 base, with 10 bases separating them. The germline gives CDR1 SGHRS, CDR2 YFSETQ. The CDR3 has 15 amino acids. CDR3 nucleotide sequence: TGCGCCAGCAGCTTGACTAGCCCCGGCACAGATACGCAGTATTTT. Residues: CASSLTSPGTDTQYF. Full variable domain (missing parts from reference TRBV5-1 and TRBJ2-3): KAGVTQTPRYLIKTRGQQVTLSCSPISGHRSVSWYQQTPGQGLQFLFEYFSETQRNKGNFPGRFSGRQFSNSRSEMNVSTLELGDSALYLCASSLTSPGTDTQYFGPGTRLTVL.

The chain combines TRBV4-3 with TRBJ2-3; 11 bases map to TRBD2. The J segment lost 5 bases and the V segment lost 3 bases, leaving 10 bases of the junction unmatched. CDR1 LGHNA and CDR2 YSLEER come from the germline V gene. This CDR3 is built from 17 residues. CDR3 coding DNA: TGCGCCAGCAGCCAGACGGTCGCTAGCGGGGGGTTAGATACGCAGTATTTT. Protein product: CASSQTVASGGLDTQYF.

The sample holds a few counts of this clonotype. V is TRBV19 and J is TRBJ2-2; D might be TRBD1 or TRBD2, each matching 5 bases. Germline-derived CDR1 and CDR2 are LNHDA and SQIVND (reference sequence). The CDR3 sequence is 14 residues long. Trimming removed 7 bases at V and 1 base at J, with 10 bases between. The CDR3 nucleotides are TGTGCCAGTACCCGGGACGGGAACACCGGGGAGCTGTTTTTT. Amino acids: CASTRDGNTGELFF. Full variable domain (missing parts from reference TRBV19 and TRBJ2-2): DGGITQSPKYLFRKEGQNVTLSCEQNLNHDAMYWYRQDPGQGLRLIYYSQIVNDFQKGDIAEGYSVSREKKESFPLTVTSAQKNPTAFYLCASTRDGNTGELFFGEGSRLTVL.

This clonotype was detected a few times. The chain couples TRBV7-2 to TRBJ2-3; D gene unclear. With 11 bases removed from V and 1 base from J, the gap between germline ends came to 10 bases. Germline CDR1 SGHTA, CDR2 FQGNSA. This CDR3 has 12 amino acids. CDR3 nucleotides: TGTGCCGTAGCCTCGGGCACAGATACGCAGTATTTT. Amino acid sequence: CAVASGTDTQYF.

The rearrangement joins TRBV10-3 to TRBJ1-6, with D tentatively TRBD1 (5 bases). Trimming shortened V by 0 bases and J by 7 bases, and 13 bases separated the two germline ends. Germline CDR1 reads ENHRY; CDR2 reads SYGVKD. The CDR3 is made up of 16 amino acids. CDR3 bases: TGTGCCATCAGTGAGTCCCCGGGACTCGGGAATTCACCCCTCCACTTT. It specifies CAISESPGLGNSPLHF.